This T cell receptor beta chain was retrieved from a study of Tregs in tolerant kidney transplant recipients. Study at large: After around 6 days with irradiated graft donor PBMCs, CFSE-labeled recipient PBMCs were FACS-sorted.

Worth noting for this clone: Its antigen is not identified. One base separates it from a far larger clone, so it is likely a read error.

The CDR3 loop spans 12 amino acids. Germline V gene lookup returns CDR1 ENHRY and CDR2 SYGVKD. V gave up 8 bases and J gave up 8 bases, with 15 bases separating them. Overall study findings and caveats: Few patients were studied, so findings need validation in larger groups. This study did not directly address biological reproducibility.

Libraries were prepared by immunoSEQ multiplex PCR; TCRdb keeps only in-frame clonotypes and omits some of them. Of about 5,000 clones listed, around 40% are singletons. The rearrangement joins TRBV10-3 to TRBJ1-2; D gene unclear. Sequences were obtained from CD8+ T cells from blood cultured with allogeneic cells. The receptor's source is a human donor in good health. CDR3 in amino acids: CAILGPSRGYTF. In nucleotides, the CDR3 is TGTGCCATCCTAGGACCATCAAGAGGCTACACCTTC.